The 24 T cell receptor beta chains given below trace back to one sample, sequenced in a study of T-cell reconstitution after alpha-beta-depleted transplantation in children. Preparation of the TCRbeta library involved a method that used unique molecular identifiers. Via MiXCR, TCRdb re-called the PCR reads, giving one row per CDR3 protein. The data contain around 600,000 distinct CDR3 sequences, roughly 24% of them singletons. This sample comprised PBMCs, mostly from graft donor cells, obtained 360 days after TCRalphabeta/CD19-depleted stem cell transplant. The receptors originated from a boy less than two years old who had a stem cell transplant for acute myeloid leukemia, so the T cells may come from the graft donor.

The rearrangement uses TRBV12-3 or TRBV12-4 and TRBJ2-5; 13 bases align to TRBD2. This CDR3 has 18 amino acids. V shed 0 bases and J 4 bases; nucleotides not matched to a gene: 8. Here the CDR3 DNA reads TGTGCCAGCAGTTTAGCGTGGGGACTAGCGGGGCGGCGAGAGACCCAGTACTTC. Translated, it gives CASSLAWGLAGRRETQYF.

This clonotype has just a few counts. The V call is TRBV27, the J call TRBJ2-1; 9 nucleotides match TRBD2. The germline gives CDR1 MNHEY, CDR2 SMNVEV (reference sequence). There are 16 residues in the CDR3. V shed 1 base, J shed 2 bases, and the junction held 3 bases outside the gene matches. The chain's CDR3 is CASSLWTSVAYNEQFF. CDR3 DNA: TGTGCCAGCAGTTTATGGACTAGCGTAGCCTACAATGAGCAGTTCTTC.

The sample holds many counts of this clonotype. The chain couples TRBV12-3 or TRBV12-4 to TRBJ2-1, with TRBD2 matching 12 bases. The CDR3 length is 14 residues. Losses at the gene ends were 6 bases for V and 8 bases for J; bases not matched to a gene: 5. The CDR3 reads CASSPSGGAYEQFF. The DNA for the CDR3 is TGTGCCAGCAGCCCTAGCGGGGGGGCGTATGAGCAGTTCTTC.

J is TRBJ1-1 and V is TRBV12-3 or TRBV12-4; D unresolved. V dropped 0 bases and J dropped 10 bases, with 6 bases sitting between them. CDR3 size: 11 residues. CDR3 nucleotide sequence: TGTGCCAGCAGTTTAGCGCCCGTAGCTTTCTTT. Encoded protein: CASSLAPVAFF.

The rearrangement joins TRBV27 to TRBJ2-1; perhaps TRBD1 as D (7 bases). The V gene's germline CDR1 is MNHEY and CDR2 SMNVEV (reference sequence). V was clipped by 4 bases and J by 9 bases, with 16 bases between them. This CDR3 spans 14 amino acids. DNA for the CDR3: TGTGCCAGCAGTTACCAGGGGGAGGATAGTGAGCAGTTCTTC. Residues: CASSYQGEDSEQFF.

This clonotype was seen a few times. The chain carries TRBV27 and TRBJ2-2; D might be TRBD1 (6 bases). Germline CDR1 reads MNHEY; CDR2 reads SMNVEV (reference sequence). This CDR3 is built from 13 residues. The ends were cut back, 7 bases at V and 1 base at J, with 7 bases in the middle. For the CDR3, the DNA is TGTGCCAGCAAACAGGGGAACACCGGGGAGCTGTTTTTT. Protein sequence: CASKQGNTGELFF.

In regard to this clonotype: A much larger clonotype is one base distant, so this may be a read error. CDR3 protein: CASSPPSDFYNEQFF. The CDR3 nucleotides read TGTGCCAGCAGTCCCCCCAGCGATTTCTACAATGAGCAGTTCTTC. The chain joins TRBV12-3 or TRBV12-4 to TRBJ2-1; no definite D call. V was shortened by 5 bases and J by 3 bases, with 14 bases between the two germline ends. The CDR3 covers 15 residues.

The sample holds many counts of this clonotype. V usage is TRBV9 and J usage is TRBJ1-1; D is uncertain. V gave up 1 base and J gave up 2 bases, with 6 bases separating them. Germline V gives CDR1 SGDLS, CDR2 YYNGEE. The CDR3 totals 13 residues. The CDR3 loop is CASSVSGNTEAFF. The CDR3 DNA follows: TGTGCCAGCAGCGTATCAGGCAACACTGAAGCTTTCTTT.

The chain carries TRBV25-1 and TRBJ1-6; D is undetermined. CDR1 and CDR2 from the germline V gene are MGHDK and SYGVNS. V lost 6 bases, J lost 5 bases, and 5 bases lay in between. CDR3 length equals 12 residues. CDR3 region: CASRHDNSPLHF. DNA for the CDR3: TGTGCCAGCAGGCACGATAATTCACCCCTCCACTTT.

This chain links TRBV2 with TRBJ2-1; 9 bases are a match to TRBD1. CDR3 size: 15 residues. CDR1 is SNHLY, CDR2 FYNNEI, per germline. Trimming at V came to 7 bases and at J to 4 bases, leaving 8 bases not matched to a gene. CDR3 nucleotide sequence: TGTGCCAGCACTACGGACAGGGGAAGGTACAATGAGCAGTTCTTC. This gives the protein CASTTDRGRYNEQFF.

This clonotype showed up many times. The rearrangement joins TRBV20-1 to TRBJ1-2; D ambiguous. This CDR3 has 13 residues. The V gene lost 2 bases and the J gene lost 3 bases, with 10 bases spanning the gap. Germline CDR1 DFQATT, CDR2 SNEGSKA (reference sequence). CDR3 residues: CSARQDLDYGYTF. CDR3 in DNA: TGCAGTGCTAGACAGGATTTGGACTATGGCTACACCTTC.

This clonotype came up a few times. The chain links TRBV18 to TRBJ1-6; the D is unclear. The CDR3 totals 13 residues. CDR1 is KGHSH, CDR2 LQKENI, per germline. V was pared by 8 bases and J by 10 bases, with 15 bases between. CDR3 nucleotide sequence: TGTGCCAGCACACTATATGAGGACTCACCCCTCCACTTT. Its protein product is CASTLYEDSPLHF.

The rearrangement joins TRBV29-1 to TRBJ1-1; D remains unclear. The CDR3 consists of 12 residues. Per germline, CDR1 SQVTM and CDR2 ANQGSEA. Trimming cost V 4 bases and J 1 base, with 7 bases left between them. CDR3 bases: TGCAGCGTTGTTGAAACGAACACTGAAGCTTTCTTT. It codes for CSVVETNTEAFF.

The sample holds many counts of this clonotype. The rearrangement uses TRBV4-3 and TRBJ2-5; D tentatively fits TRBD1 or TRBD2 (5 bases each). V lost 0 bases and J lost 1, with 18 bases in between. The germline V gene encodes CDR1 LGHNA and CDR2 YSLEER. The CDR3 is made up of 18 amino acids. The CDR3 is CASSQETGTFDAQETQYF. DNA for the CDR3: TGCGCCAGCAGCCAAGAAACCGGGACCTTCGACGCCCAAGAGACCCAGTACTTC.

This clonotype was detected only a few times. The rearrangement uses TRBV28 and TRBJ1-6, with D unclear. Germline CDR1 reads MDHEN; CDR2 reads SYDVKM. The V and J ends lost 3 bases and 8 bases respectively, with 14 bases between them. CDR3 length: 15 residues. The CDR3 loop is CASSLSRFPDSPLHF. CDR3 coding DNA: TGTGCCAGCAGTTTGAGCCGTTTCCCCGATTCACCCCTCCACTTT.

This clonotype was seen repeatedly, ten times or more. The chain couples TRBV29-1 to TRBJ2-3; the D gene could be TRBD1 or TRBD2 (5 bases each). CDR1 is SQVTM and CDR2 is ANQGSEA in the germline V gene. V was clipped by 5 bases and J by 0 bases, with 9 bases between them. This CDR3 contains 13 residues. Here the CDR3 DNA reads TGCAGCGTTAGGTGGGGGAGCACAGATACGCAGTATTTT. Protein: CSVRWGSTDTQYF.

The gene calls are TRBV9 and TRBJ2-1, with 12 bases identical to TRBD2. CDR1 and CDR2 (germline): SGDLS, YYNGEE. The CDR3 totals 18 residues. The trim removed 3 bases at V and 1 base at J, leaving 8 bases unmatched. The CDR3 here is CASSDSTSGGHSYNEQFF. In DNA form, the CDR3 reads TGTGCCAGCAGCGACAGCACTAGCGGGGGGCATTCCTACAATGAGCAGTTCTTC.

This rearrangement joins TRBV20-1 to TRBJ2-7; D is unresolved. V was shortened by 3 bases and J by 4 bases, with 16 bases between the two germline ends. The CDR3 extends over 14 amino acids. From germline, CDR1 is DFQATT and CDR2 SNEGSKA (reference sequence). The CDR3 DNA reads TGCAGTGCTAGGGACCCCGGAACCGTATACGAGCAGTACGTC. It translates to CSARDPGTVYEQYV.

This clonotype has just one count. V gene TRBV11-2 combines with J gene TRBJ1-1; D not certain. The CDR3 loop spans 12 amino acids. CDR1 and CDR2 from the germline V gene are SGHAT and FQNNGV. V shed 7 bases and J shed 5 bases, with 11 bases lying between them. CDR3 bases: TGTGCCAGCACCAACTATGGGACTGAAGCTTTCTTT. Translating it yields CASTNYGTEAFF.

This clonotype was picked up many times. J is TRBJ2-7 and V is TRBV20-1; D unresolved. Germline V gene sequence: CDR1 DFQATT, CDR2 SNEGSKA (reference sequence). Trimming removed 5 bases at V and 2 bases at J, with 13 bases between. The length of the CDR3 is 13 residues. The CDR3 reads CSAGAPVTYEQYF. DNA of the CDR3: TGCAGTGCTGGCGCCCCCGTAACCTACGAGCAGTACTTC.

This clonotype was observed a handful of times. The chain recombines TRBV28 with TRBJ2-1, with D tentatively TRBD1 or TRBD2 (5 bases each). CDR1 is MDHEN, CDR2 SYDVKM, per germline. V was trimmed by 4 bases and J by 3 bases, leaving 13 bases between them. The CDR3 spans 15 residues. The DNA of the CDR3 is TGTGCCAGCAGTTCCCCGGGACCCTACTACAATGAGCAGTTCTTC. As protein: CASSSPGPYYNEQFF. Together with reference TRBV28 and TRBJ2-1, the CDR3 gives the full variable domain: DVKVTQSSRYLVKRTGEKVFLECVQDMDHENMFWYRQDPGLGLRLIYFSYDVKMKEKGDIPEGYSVSREKKERFSLILESASTNQTSMYLCASSSPGPYYNEQFFGPGTRLTVL.

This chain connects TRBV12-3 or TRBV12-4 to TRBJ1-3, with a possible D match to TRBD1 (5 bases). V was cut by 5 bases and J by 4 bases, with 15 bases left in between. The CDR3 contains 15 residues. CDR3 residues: CASSGSGVLGNTIYF. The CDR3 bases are TGTGCCAGCAGTGGGTCGGGGGTCCTCGGAAACACCATATATTTT.

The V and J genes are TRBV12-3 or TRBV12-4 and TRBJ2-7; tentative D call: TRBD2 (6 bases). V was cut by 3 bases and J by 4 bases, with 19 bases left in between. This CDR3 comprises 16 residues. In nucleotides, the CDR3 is TGTGCCAGCAGTTTTACGCCGGGACTCCTCTCATACGAGCAGTACTTC. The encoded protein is CASSFTPGLLSYEQYF.

CDR3 nucleotide sequence: TGCAGTGCTGGAGGGGGGAACACTGAAGCTTTCTTT. This gives the protein CSAGGGNTEAFF. The V gene is TRBV20-1, the J gene TRBJ1-1, with a weak D call TRBD1 (6 bases). V lost 5 bases to trimming and J lost 1 base, with 8 bases between them. CDR3 size: 12 residues. Germline CDR1 is DFQATT and CDR2 is SNEGSKA (reference sequence).